A single sample gave rise to the 31 T cell receptor beta chains below, sequenced in a study of STAT5B mutations in CD4+ large granular lymphocyte leukemia. Assay: immunoSEQ multiplex PCR; the TCRdb copy retains only in-frame clones and omits some. The sample lists tens of thousands of clones, around 70% seen once, with less than 2% in the top ten. Sequencing input: CD4+ T cells from blood buffy coats. These receptors were taken from a human donor in good health.

The table lists this clone with a few counts. The rearrangement links TRBV9 to TRBJ2-5, with no clear D. The CDR3 is 14 amino acids. Germline loops: CDR1 SGDLS, CDR2 YYNGEE. Deletions cut 4 bases from V and 5 bases from J, with 15 bases between. CDR3 nucleotides: TGTGCCAGCAGCCCCCACCAAACCGGTGAGACCCAGTACTTC. Protein product: CASSPHQTGETQYF. Full variable domain (remainder filled in from reference TRBV9 and TRBJ2-5): DSGVTQTPKHLITATGQRVTLRCSPRSGDLSVYWYQQSLDQGLQFLIQYYNGEERAKGNILERFSAQQFPDLHSELNLSSLELGDSALYFCASSPHQTGETQYFGPGTRLLVL.

CDR3 region: CASSPLGDAANYGYTF. The DNA for the CDR3 is TGTGCCAGCTCACCCCTGGGGGACGCAGCTAACTATGGCTACACCTTC. V and J are TRBV18 and TRBJ1-2; a possible D gene is TRBD1 (5 bases). Trimming cost V 3 bases and J 0 bases, with 14 bases left between them. CDR3 length: 16 residues. CDR1 is KGHSH and CDR2 is LQKENI in the germline V gene.

This clone turned up a few times. The genes are TRBV19 and TRBJ1-3; D is possibly TRBD1 (5 bases). Germline CDR1 LNHDA, CDR2 SQIVND (reference sequence). V was cut by 5 bases and J by 1 base, with 12 bases left in between. The CDR3 spans 15 residues. CDR3 nucleotide sequence: TGTGCCAGTAGTCCGACAGCCCGATCTGGAAACACCATATATTTT. It translates to CASSPTARSGNTIYF.

The rearrangement joins TRBV7-9 to TRBJ2-3; a possible D gene is TRBD2 (7 bases). V shed 7 bases and J shed 2 bases, with 16 bases lying between them. This CDR3 contains 15 residues. Germline-derived CDR1 and CDR2 are SEHNR and FQNEAQ (reference sequence). The CDR3 bases are TGTGCCAGCACCCCAATGGGGGGGCACACAGATACGCAGTATTTT. Translated: CASTPMGGHTDTQYF.

The chain links TRBV7-8 to TRBJ2-3; 8 bases agree with TRBD2. CDR1 and CDR2 (germline): SGHVS, FQNEAQ. Trimming cost V 5 bases and J 5 bases; bases outside gene matches: 9. CDR3 length equals 15 residues. The CDR3 reads CASSERGGRGDTQYF. In DNA, the CDR3 is TGTGCCAGCAGCGAACGGGGGGGCCGGGGAGATACGCAGTATTTT.

V gene TRBV7-3 combines with J gene TRBJ2-1; TRBD2 matches at 10 bases. Losses at the gene ends were 3 bases for V and 5 bases for J; bases not matched to a gene: 1. CDR1 and CDR2 (germline): SGHTA, FQGTGA. The CDR3 contains 14 residues. CDR3 loop: CASSFLAGDNEQFF. CDR3 coding DNA: TGTGCCAGCAGCTTTCTAGCGGGGGACAATGAGCAGTTCTTC.

This clone came up a few times. The chain employs TRBV19 and TRBJ1-6; no clear D gene. Germline-derived CDR1 and CDR2 are LNHDA and SQIVND (reference sequence). CDR3 length: 17 amino acids. Trimming cost V 5 bases and J 0 bases, with 14 bases left between them. CDR3 in DNA: TGTGCCAGTAGTCGTCGTATGCAAGCCTCCTATAATTCACCCCTCCACTTT. Protein product: CASSRRMQASYNSPLHF.

The V gene is TRBV20-1, the J gene TRBJ2-7; no reliable D call. Deletions cut 5 bases from V and 1 base from J, with 3 bases between. CDR1 is DFQATT and CDR2 is SNEGSKA in the germline V gene (reference sequence). This CDR3 is 10 amino acids long. The CDR3 sequence: CSAGSYEQYF. CDR3 sequence (DNA): TGCAGTGCTGGGTCCTACGAGCAGTACTTC.

The rearrangement joins TRBV2 to TRBJ1-1; D is unresolved. The germline gives CDR1 SNHLY, CDR2 FYNNEI. CDR3 size: 16 residues. V was cut by 0 bases and J by 1 base, with 12 bases left in between. The CDR3 region has the DNA TGTGCCAGCAGTGAAGCCGTAGGACTCCCGAACACTGAAGCTTTCTTT. This translates into CASSEAVGLPNTEAFF.

This chain uses TRBV30 with TRBJ2-3; TRBD2 might be the D (6 bases). V lost 0 bases and J 5 bases, leaving 6 bases between the germline ends. Germline CDR1 reads GTSNPN; CDR2 reads SVGIG (reference sequence). The length of the CDR3 is 12 residues. The CDR3 bases are TGTGCCTGGAGTGTGGGGGGAGATACGCAGTATTTT. Translation: CAWSVGGDTQYF. Complete variable domain (other parts from reference TRBV30 and TRBJ2-3): SQTIHQWPATLVQPVGSPLSLECTVEGTSNPNLYWYRQAAGRGLQLLFYSVGIGQISSEVPQNLSASRPQDRQFILSSKKLLLSDSGFYLCAWSVGGDTQYFGPGTRLTVL.

This clone was counted only a few times. The chain has TRBV7-9 and TRBJ2-1, with D uncertain. CDR3 length equals 14 residues. V dropped 3 bases and J dropped 5 bases, with 11 bases sitting between them. The germline CDR1 and CDR2 sequences are SEHNR and FQNEAQ (reference sequence). The CDR3: CASSLVRIDNEQFF. As DNA, the CDR3 is TGTGCCAGCAGCTTGGTCAGAATAGACAATGAGCAGTTCTTC.

This clone was seen a single time. The genes are TRBV21-1 and TRBJ2-7; TRBD2 is the table's D call, not checked against the DNA. TRBV21-1 is deemed a pseudogene. The CDR3 is 16 amino acids. CDR3 amino acids: CASSKGEGGVSYEQYF. In nucleotides, the CDR3 is TGTGCCAGCAGCAAAGGGGAAGGGGGGGTCTCCTACGAGCAGTACTTC.

The chain uses TRBV7-6 and TRBJ1-1, with D unclear. Trimming took 1 base from V and 4 from J, leaving 7 bases between them. The germline V gene has CDR1 SGHVS and CDR2 FNYEAQ. CDR3 size: 13 residues. The chain's CDR3 is CASSLGQATEAFF. The CDR3 bases are TGTGCCAGCAGCTTAGGGCAGGCCACTGAAGCTTTCTTT.

The CDR3 region is CASSQWGGRGETQYF. The CDR3 DNA is TGCGCCAGCAGCCAATGGGGCGGCAGGGGGGAGACCCAGTACTTC. V and J are TRBV4-1 and TRBJ2-5; 7 nucleotides match TRBD1. Germline V lookup: CDR1 MGHRA, CDR2 YSYEKL. Trimming took 2 bases from V and 5 from J; bases not matched to a gene: 8. This CDR3 spans 15 amino acids.

This rearrangement joins TRBV6-6 to TRBJ1-3, with D maybe TRBD1 (5 bases). Germline CDR1 reads MNHNY; CDR2 reads SVGAGI (reference sequence). The CDR3 is 13 amino acids. Trimming pared 6 bases from V and 3 bases from J, leaving 9 bases between. In DNA, the CDR3 is TGTGCCAGCAGGGCCGGGGGTGGAAACACCATATATTTT. This codes for CASRAGGGNTIYF.

The J gene is TRBJ1-2, the V gene TRBV28; D is undetermined. The CDR3 is made up of 14 amino acids. Trimming took 3 bases from V and 1 from J, leaving 9 bases between them. Per germline, CDR1 MDHEN and CDR2 SYDVKM. CDR3 in DNA: TGTGCCAGCAGTTTCCGGGCCAATAACTATGGCTACACCTTC. Amino acids: CASSFRANNYGYTF.

This rearrangement joins TRBV18 to TRBJ2-5, with D unclear. This CDR3 has 12 amino acids. Per germline, CDR1 KGHSH and CDR2 LQKENI. Trimming shortened V by 5 bases and J by 0 bases, and 4 bases separated the two germline ends. For the CDR3, the DNA is TGTGCCAGCTCAATGTACCAAGAGACCCAGTACTTC. It is translated as CASSMYQETQYF.

The rearrangement uses TRBV9 and TRBJ2-3; 8 nucleotides match TRBD2. Germline loops: CDR1 SGDLS, CDR2 YYNGEE. V shed 4 bases, J shed 4 bases, and the junction held 14 bases outside the gene matches. The CDR3 runs to 17 residues. The CDR3 reads CASSKGLSGGTSDTQYF. The CDR3 DNA reads TGTGCCAGCAGCAAAGGCCTCTCGGGGGGGACCTCAGATACGCAGTATTTT.

The table lists this clone with a count of one. This chain uses TRBV5-1 with TRBJ2-1; D is perhaps TRBD2 (6 bases). Trimming pared 4 bases from V and 5 bases from J, leaving 19 bases between. CDR3 length: 16 residues. Germline V CDR1 and CDR2: SGHRS, YFSETQ. The CDR3 region is CASSTHTGGPNNEQFF. CDR3 sequence (DNA): TGCGCCAGCAGCACACACACAGGAGGGCCTAACAATGAGCAGTTCTTC.

V usage is TRBV7-9 and J usage is TRBJ1-2; D possibly corresponds to TRBD1 (5 bases). Per germline, CDR1 SEHNR and CDR2 FQNEAQ (reference sequence). The V end lost 11 bases, the J end lost 6 bases, and 7 bases lay between the germline ends. The CDR3 extends over 9 amino acids. CDR3 residues: CAQGDGYTF. CDR3 DNA sequence: TGTGCCCAGGGTGATGGCTACACCTTC.

The chain combines TRBV9 with TRBJ1-2, with 8 bases fitting TRBD1. Looked up from germline, CDR1 is SGDLS and CDR2 is YYNGEE. The CDR3 has 12 residues. V shed 3 bases and J 5 bases; nucleotides not matched to a gene: 0. The CDR3 DNA reads TGTGCCAGCAGCGGGACAGGGTATGGCTACACCTTC. It specifies CASSGTGYGYTF.

This clone occurred once. This chain connects TRBV5-1 to TRBJ1-2, with D unresolved. Germline V CDR1 and CDR2: SGHRS, YFSETQ. The CDR3 sequence is 15 residues long. V lost 4 bases to trimming and J lost 4 bases, with 17 bases between them. CDR3 DNA: TGCGCCAGCAGCCTCCAAGGCGAGCCTCTCTATGGCTACACCTTC. Protein product: CASSLQGEPLYGYTF.

V gene TRBV19 combines with J gene TRBJ2-1; TRBD1 matches 7 bases. The CDR3 has 14 amino acids. Trimming cost V 6 bases and J 1 base; bases outside gene matches: 3. The germline gives CDR1 LNHDA, CDR2 SQIVND (reference sequence). CDR3: CASRGTDSYNEQFF. In DNA form, the CDR3 reads TGTGCCAGTAGGGGGACAGATTCCTACAATGAGCAGTTCTTC.

The V call is TRBV10-3, the J call TRBJ2-7; TRBD2 aligns across 7 bases. The V and J ends lost 4 bases and 3 bases, in that order; junction bases with no gene match: 3. CDR3 length: 13 amino acids. CDR1 and CDR2 (germline): ENHRY, SYGVKD. This CDR3 is CAISAREGYEQYV. The CDR3, as DNA: TGTGCCATCAGTGCCAGGGAGGGCTACGAGCAGTACGTC.

The genes are TRBV5-6 and TRBJ2-7; 9 bases fit TRBD1. The CDR3 runs to 14 residues. In germline, CDR1 is SGHDT, CDR2 YYEEEE. The V gene end was trimmed by 2 bases and the J gene end by 6 bases; junction bases not matched to a gene: 6. The DNA of the CDR3 is TGTGCCAGCAGCTTCGGTGACAGGGGGGGCGAGCAGTACGTC. Translation: CASSFGDRGGEQYV.

The chain links TRBV27 to TRBJ1-4; D is ambiguous. Germline V lookup: CDR1 MNHEY, CDR2 SMNVEV (reference sequence). V dropped 5 bases and J dropped 4 bases, with 14 bases sitting between them. This CDR3 is built from 15 residues. The CDR3 sequence is CASSRPDTINEKLFF. CDR3 coding DNA: TGTGCCAGCAGTCGACCAGACACCATTAATGAAAAACTGTTTTTT.

V and J are TRBV6-5 and TRBJ1-1, with D unresolved. Germline V lookup: CDR1 MNHEY, CDR2 SVGAGI. The V end lost 2 bases, the J end lost 1 base, and 8 bases lay between the germline ends. The CDR3 contains 14 residues. CDR3 residues: CASSYRAPNTEAFF. The CDR3 nucleotides are TGTGCCAGCAGTTACCGGGCCCCGAACACTGAAGCTTTCTTT.

The chain links TRBV27 to TRBJ1-2; TRBD1 is a possible D gene (5 bases). V shed 6 bases and J shed 7 bases, with 21 bases lying between them. The germline V gene has CDR1 MNHEY and CDR2 SMNVEV (reference sequence). The CDR3 totals 15 residues. The CDR3: CASRPNRPGSFGYTF. The CDR3 nucleotides are TGTGCCAGCAGGCCTAACCGACCAGGGAGCTTTGGCTACACCTTC.

The chain joins TRBV5-1 to TRBJ2-7, with D hard to call. This CDR3 contains 17 residues. The germline gives CDR1 SGHRS, CDR2 YFSETQ. Trimming left V 0 bases short and J 1 base short, with 17 bases between. As DNA, the CDR3 is TGCGCCAGCAGCTTGGACCGGAATCAGTTACGTTCCTACGAGCAGTACTTC. This encodes CASSLDRNQLRSYEQYF.

V and J are TRBV2 and TRBJ2-5; 7 nucleotides match TRBD1. Trimming removed 6 bases from V and 1 base from J; junction bases left unmatched: 5. The CDR3 runs to 14 residues. Per germline, CDR1 SNHLY and CDR2 FYNNEI. The CDR3 region is CASSHGTVQETQYF. Here the CDR3 DNA reads TGTGCCAGCAGCCACGGGACAGTCCAAGAGACCCAGTACTTC.

The gene calls are TRBV10-3 and TRBJ1-5; no clear D. Trimming shortened V by 4 bases and J by 3 bases, and 7 bases separated the two germline ends. The CDR3 runs 13 residues. The germline gives CDR1 ENHRY, CDR2 SYGVKD. The chain's CDR3 is CAISGGVNQPQHF. The CDR3 DNA is TGTGCCATCAGTGGTGGGGTCAATCAGCCCCAGCATTTT.